The present T cell receptor beta chain was sequenced within a study of T-cell reconstitution after alpha-beta-depleted transplantation in children. Unique molecular identifiers were incorporated during preparation of the TCRbeta library. TCRdb recomputed calls from the PCR reads with MiXCR, one row per CDR3 protein. The sample lists hundreds of thousands of distinct CDR3 sequences, over 8% seen once, with roughly a tenth in the top ten. This CDR3 has 15 amino acids. V dropped 3 bases and J dropped 6; count of bases not matched to a gene: 5. Germline lookup yields CDR1 MGHDK and CDR2 SYGVNS. The chain recombines TRBV25-1 with TRBJ2-1; 10 bases agree with TRBD1. The sequencing used PBMCs from the stem cell graft donor, collected from the stem cell graft. This clonotype was sampled from a human donor who donated a stem cell graft to a child with SCID. CDR3 coding DNA: TGTGCCAGCAGTGAGTCGGGACAGGGGCTCAATGAGCAGTTCTTC. This encodes CASSESGQGLNEQFF.